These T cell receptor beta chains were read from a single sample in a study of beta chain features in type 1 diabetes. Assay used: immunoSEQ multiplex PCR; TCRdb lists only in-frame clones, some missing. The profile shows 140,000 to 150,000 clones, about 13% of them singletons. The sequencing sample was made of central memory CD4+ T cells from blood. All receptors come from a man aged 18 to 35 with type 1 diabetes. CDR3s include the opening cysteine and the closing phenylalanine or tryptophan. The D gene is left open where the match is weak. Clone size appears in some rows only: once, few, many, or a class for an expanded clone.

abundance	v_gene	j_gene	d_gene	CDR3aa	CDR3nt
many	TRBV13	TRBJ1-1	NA	CASSLIFTEAFF	TGTGCCAGCAGCTTGATTTTCACTGAAGCTTTCTTT
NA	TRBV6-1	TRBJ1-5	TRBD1	CASSLQGASGQPQHF	TGTGCCAGCAGTTTACAGGGGGCGTCTGGTCAGCCCCAGCATTTT
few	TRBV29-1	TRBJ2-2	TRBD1	CSVVAGGTGELFF	TGCAGCGTTGTGGCAGGGGGTACCGGGGAGCTGTTTTTT
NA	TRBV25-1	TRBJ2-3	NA	CASSATSGGRGRTDTQYF	TGTGCCAGCAGTGCTACCTCGGGCGGGCGGGGCCGCACAGATACGCAGTATTTT
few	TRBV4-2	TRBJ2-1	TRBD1	CASSQAGQGYNEQFF	TGTGCCAGCAGCCAAGCTGGACAGGGGTACAATGAGCAGTTCTTC
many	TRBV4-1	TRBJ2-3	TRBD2	CASSQLAGGRYTQYF	TGCGCCAGCAGCCAGCTAGCGGGGGGCAGGTATACGCAGTATTTT
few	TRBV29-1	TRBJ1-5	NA	CSVSRGGGQPQHF	TGCAGCGTTAGCAGGGGAGGAGGACAGCCCCAGCATTTT
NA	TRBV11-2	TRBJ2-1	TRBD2	CASSSGLAGNYNEQFF	TGTGCCAGCAGCTCGGGACTAGCGGGCAACTACAATGAGCAGTTCTTC
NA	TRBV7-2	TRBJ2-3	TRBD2	CASSSLAGGYTQYF	TGTGCCAGCAGCTCTCTAGCGGGGGGTTATACGCAGTATTTT
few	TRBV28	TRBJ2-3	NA	CASNGQATDTQYF	TGTGCCAGCAACGGGCAGGCCACAGATACGCAGTATTTT
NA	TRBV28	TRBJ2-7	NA	CASSLEGALNEQYF	TGTGCCAGCAGTTTGGAGGGAGCGTTAAACGAGCAGTACTTC
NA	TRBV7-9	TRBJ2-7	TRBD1	CASSLGQGSSYEQYF	TGTGCCAGCAGCTTAGGACAGGGAAGCTCCTACGAGCAGTACTTC
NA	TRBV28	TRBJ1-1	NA	CASPTATNTEAFF	TGTGCCAGCCCGACCGCTACGAACACTGAAGCTTTCTTT
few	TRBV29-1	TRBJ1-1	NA	CSVIPFREAFF	TGCAGCGTTATCCCATTTAGGGAAGCTTTCTTT
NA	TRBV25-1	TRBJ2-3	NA	CASSTPGRWTDTQYF	TGTGCCAGCAGTACACCAGGGCGGTGGACAGATACGCAGTATTTT
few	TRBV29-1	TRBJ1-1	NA	CCTLGRVNTEAFF	TGCTGCACATTGGGGCGGGTGAACACTGAAGCTTTCTTT
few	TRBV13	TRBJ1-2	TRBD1	CASSQTGVGGYTF	TGTGCCAGCAGCCAAACAGGGGTTGGTGGCTACACCTTC
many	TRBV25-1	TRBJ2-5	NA	CASSGGRALYQETQYF	TGTGCCAGCAGTGGTGGCCGGGCCCTGTACCAAGAGACCCAGTACTTC
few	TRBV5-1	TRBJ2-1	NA	CASSFPLQSSYNEQFF	TGCGCCAGCAGCTTTCCCCTCCAGAGCTCCTACAATGAGCAGTTCTTC
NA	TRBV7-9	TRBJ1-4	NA	CASSQSTTTNEKLFF	TGTGCCAGCAGCCAGTCCACTACGACTAATGAAAAACTGTTTTTT
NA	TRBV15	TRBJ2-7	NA	CATSRRGSYEQYF	TGTGCCACCAGCAGACGAGGCTCCTACGAGCAGTACTTC
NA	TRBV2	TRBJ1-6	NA	CASKRQDNSPLHF	TGTGCCAGCAAGCGGCAGGATAATTCACCCCTCCACTTT
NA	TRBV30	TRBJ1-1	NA	CAWSLAVGEAFF	TGTGCCTGGAGTCTTGCTGTGGGGGAAGCTTTCTTT
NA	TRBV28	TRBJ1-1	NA	CASMSGARNTEAFF	TGTGCCAGCATGTCGGGGGCTCGAAACACTGAAGCTTTCTTT
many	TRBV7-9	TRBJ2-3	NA	CASTFYADTQYF	TGTGCCAGCACCTTTTATGCAGATACGCAGTATTTT
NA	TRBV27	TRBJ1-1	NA	CATLSEAEAFF	TGTGCCACCCTCTCAGAGGCTGAAGCTTTCTTT
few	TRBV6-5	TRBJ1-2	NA	CASRVGTVYGYTF	TGTGCCAGCAGAGTCGGCACCGTCTATGGCTACACCTTC
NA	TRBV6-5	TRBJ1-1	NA	CASSSPRGNTEAFF	TGTGCCAGCAGCAGTCCGAGAGGGAACACTGAAGCTTTCTTT
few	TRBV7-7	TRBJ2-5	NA	CASSVYGYQETQYF	TGTGCCAGCAGCGTCTATGGGTACCAAGAGACCCAGTACTTC
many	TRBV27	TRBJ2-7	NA	CASSLSSRVHEQYF	TGTGCCAGCAGTTTATCGTCCAGGGTCCACGAGCAGTACTTC